This TCR beta chain was obtained from a study of cytomegalovirus exposure and HLA in healthy donors (dated by TCRdb to 2017 to 2019). Regarding the complete study: An earlier analysis of some 620 of the donors reported around 280 Gb of sequence data and approximately 120 million unique TCR beta sequences obtained from approximately 180 million T cells. An early release covering more than 500 HLA-typed donors comprised approximately 300 gigabases of sequencing data and approximately 80 million unique TCR sequences. In a later genetic analysis, genome-wide SNP genotypes for about three fifths of the roughly 670 donors were used, and that subset was treated as a discovery cohort. The study was designed to test whether signatures of past pathogen exposure could be identified by cataloging public T cell receptors. The T cell repertoires of several hundred subjects were profiled by immunosequencing and related to cytomegalovirus serostatus. All discovery cohort repertoires had been generated on a single sequencing platform. To decide whether each TCR beta V gene segment behaved as functional or pseudogenic, an earlier analysis of some 540 of the donors relied on high-throughput TCR beta sequencing. Donor age, sex, ethnicity and CMV serostatus were collected together with the repertoire data. Besides the first cohort of more than 650 subjects, a separate validation cohort made up of 95 to 150 different subjects was used. The number of donors typed differed by locus, with roughly 620-640 for A, B, C, DRB1 and DQB1, over 500 for DQA1, nearly 610 for DPA1, and some 470 for DPB1. Across approximately 400 genotyped donors of the cohort, an average of approximately 220,000 unique TCR beta nucleotide sequences per donor were sequenced, and 15% to 20% of those sequences were non-productive. About five DR-DQ haplotypes were handled as single units for association and clustering because linkage in the cohort was strong. The later analysis used no new phenotypic data to find candidate immune exposures, relying instead on TCR beta sequences and their occurrence across donors. A later analysis re-analyzed previously published TCR beta repertoires from hundreds of donors and added high-resolution HLA genotyping to study TCR occurrence patterns. The genetic ancestry cluster associated with self-reported Caucasian donors included over 65% of the approximately 410 genotyped donors. Class I and class II HLA loci were covered by the typing at four-digit resolution. High-throughput TCR immunosequencing, statistical association of individual TCRs with disease status, and machine learning were combined to predict cytomegalovirus infection status.

What the research found in general, with its limitations: A later genetic analysis associated a missense DCLRE1C variant with V-gene and J-gene trimming of TCR beta chains, and an independent cohort replicated the association. Linkage disequilibrium might explain the correlated functional status among segregating V segments, but an unknown experimental factor could not be excluded. Compared with equally common non-associated chains, HLA-associated TCR beta chains in a later analysis were more clonally expanded and had lower generation probabilities. According to a later analysis, most CMV-associated TCR beta chains appeared to be HLA-restricted, and the HLA associations seemed to be driven largely by CMV exposure. The classifier was reported to diagnose cytomegalovirus status with high specificity and sensitivity in both the original cohort and the validation cohort. A later analysis found that TCR association rates varied across HLA loci, with DRB1 alleles showing the most associated TCRs and HLA-C alleles the fewest. According to a later genetic analysis, donors in an Asian-associated ancestry cluster had fewer N-insertions in productive TCRs than the approximately 670-donor mean. In vitro tests confirmed that a few of the cytomegalovirus-associated TCR beta chains recognize cytomegalovirus antigens. In a later analysis, several top co-occurrence clusters were reported to appear linked to parvovirus B19, influenza, CMV and Epstein-Barr virus. In a later analysis, 16,951 TCR beta sequences were associated with specific HLA alleles at a false discovery rate of 0.05. Across donors, most TCR sequences were observed very rarely, whereas some public TCRs were present in many individuals. In an earlier analysis of some 550 of the donors, most TCR beta V segments were observed in productive rearrangements about 87% or about 30% of the time, broadly matching IMGT annotations. Because HLA typing was unavailable for some donors at each locus, only the typed subset was used in association tests. The authors suggested that the approach could potentially be generalized to other disease states and immunological phenotypes. A further reported finding was that TCR beta sequences accurately predicted the HLA-A and HLA-B alleles for most subjects in the first cohort. Some IMGT-functional V segments, including TRBV6-2 and TRBV6-3, could not be told apart with the 87-base-pair reads, so those segments were excluded. When HLA alleles, especially DR and DQ, strongly co-occurred, attributing TCR associations to individual alleles was difficult. The earlier analysis of around 600 of the donors excluded some 15 rarely observed V segments, including chromosome 9 orphons, because counts were too low. Sequencing depth was assumed to be roughly uniform across donors in the presence/absence analyses, though that assumption may not hold. The sequencing pipeline was judged likely to have produced a cluster of highly shared sequence variants as a technical artifact. Immune exposure information for the cohort was limited to CMV serostatus. In this cohort, only TCR beta chains were sequenced, and detectable features were limited by the absence of alpha or paired-chain data. In the study, about 150 TCR beta chains were listed as associated with cytomegalovirus.

Notes on this clone: What antigen it recognizes has not been identified. Base-call qualities are not available, and no considerably larger clone is one nucleotide away.

The cohort was made up of 500 to 800 healthy bone marrow donors. At the time of sampling, every cohort member was nominally healthy, though immune exposures that went unrecorded were likely present. The donor tested CMV seronegative, placing the donor among the 350 or so seronegative members of the cohort. A peripheral blood sample was collected from each donor, and TCR beta sequencing was performed on peripheral blood mononuclear cells. The Qiagen DNeasy Blood Extraction Kit was used to extract genomic DNA from the blood cell samples. The germline V gene specifies MGHRA as CDR1 and YSYEKL as CDR2. The cysteine opens and the phenylalanine closes a CDR3 of 18 amino acids. Only the CDR3 part of the read is kept: 54 bases, read in frame from the first base. Germline trimming amounts to 6 bases on V and 3 bases on J, with 17 as the count of junction bases outside the gene matches. Library method: the immunoSEQ multiplex PCR assay. The multiplex PCR relied on a mix of 60 forward primers for TCR Vbeta segments and 13 reverse primers for TCR Jbeta segments. The CDR3 region of rearranged TCR beta genes was amplified from genomic DNA by a multiplex PCR assay. The Illumina HiSeq System was used to sequence the amplified TCR beta libraries as 87-base-pair reads. The paper's processing steps were these. Across the 600 to 700 repertoires, a later analysis counted 80 million or so unique TCR beta chains, some 11 million of which were shared by at least two donors. Raw reads were error-corrected and collapsed into unique sequences with a nearest-neighbor algorithm that merged closely related sequences to remove PCR and sequencing errors. V, D and J gene segments were assigned by aligning CDR3 sequences to IMGT reference sequences. For a sequence to be retained, at least a six-nucleotide match to both a V gene segment and a J gene segment was required. A rearrangement was called productive if the CDR3 had no stop codons and remained in frame with V and J, and every other rearrangement was called non-productive. Following IMGT convention, CDR3 was defined as the stretch from the second conserved V-encoded cysteine up to the conserved J-encoded phenylalanine. The earlier analysis of about 610 of the donors excluded any sequence lacking an unambiguous match to a single V gene segment. In an earlier analysis of a few hundred of the donors, V segments were called functional above 56.7% productive rearrangements and were called segregating when the between-donor standard deviation exceeded 5%. A statistical classification framework was built to diagnose cytomegalovirus status from the catalog of TCR beta chain sequences. A later analysis assigned V and J genes by comparing TCR nucleotide sequences with IMGT/GENE-DB human TR gene sequences. The TCRdist pipeline was used in a later analysis to assign CDR3 sequences and most-parsimonious VDJ recombination scenarios. In a later analysis, each TCR beta chain was defined by its CDR3 amino acid sequence together with its V-gene family, and reads without a unique V-gene family were excluded. In a later analysis, several hundred highly shared, low-generation-probability nucleotide sequences were removed to address suspected cross-contamination and a sequencing artifact. In a later analysis, a clonal expansion index for each public chain was calculated from normalized within-repertoire ranks of inferred template counts. Generation probabilities in a later analysis came from a VDJ recombination model fitted to out-of-frame rearrangements, and those results were checked against IGoR. In a later analysis, hypergeometric tests were used to score TCR-TCR, TCR-HLA and TCR-CMV co-occurrence, with a repertoire-size bias correction applied to TCR pairs. To estimate false discovery rates, a later analysis permuted the HLA or CMV assignments 20 times. A later analysis grouped co-occurring TCRs with DBSCAN, adding TCRdist sequence similarity when clustering within HLA-allele-positive subsets. Co-occurrence clustering excluded repertoires with fewer than 30,000 or more than 120,000 public chains, plus five with anomalous nucleotide sharing. The table comes from immuneACCESS by way of TCRdb, which keeps in-frame sequences with V and J called. Part of the clones is missing from these tables; in studies checked, under half for an unresolved V gene and the rest for unknown reasons. Clone size and V and J calls were adopted from that table, with D and trimming inferred from the DNA. For this sample the table gives some 54,000 clones, of which 80% were detected only once. The ten biggest clones cover around 6% of the sample.

The origin of this receptor is a male donor in good health and CMV-seronegative. The source material was PBMCs. Recombination linked TRBV4-1 to TRBJ2-3; TRBD1 matches 8 bases in the middle. The CDR3 reads CASRQTRDRIKSTDTQYF. The DNA is as follows: TGCGCCAGCAGACAGACTAGGGACAGGATAAAATCTACAGATACGCAGTATTTT.